The rows below give T cell receptor beta chains drawn from one sample of a study of cytomegalovirus exposure and HLA in healthy donors. Repertoires were generated with immunoSEQ multiplex PCR, while TCRdb's copy carries only in-frame clones and drops some. The repertoire holds some 150,000 clones, with around 74% as singletons. Sequencing was carried out using PBMCs. These receptors all come from a female donor in good health and CMV-seronegative. Each CDR3 is given with its conserved first and last residue. Each record gives: V gene, clone size, D gene, J gene, CDR3 DNA, CDR3 protein. A D gene is named only where the DNA matches it firmly. Rows may omit the clone size; those that give it use once, few, many or a size class.

TRBV18	NA	TRBD2	TRBJ2-5	TGTGCCAGCTCGCTTAGCGGGGCTCAAGAGACCCAGTACTTC	CASSLSGAQETQYF
TRBV5-1	NA	NA	TRBJ1-1	TGCGCCAGCAGGACCGGGACAAGCGCTCTGAACACTGAAGCTTTCTTT	CASRTGTSALNTEAFF
TRBV28	once	NA	TRBJ1-1	TGTGCCAGCAGTGCATCACGGGACTCGGCTTTCTTT	CASSASRDSAFF
TRBV20-1	NA	TRBD1	TRBJ1-2	TGCAGTGCGAGTCCGGGACAGGGGTACACCTTC	CSASPGQGYTF
TRBV6-5	NA	NA	TRBJ2-2	TGTGCCAGCACCACGGGGCCAGGGGTCACCGGGGAGCTGTTTTTT	CASTTGPGVTGELFF
TRBV18	NA	NA	TRBJ1-4	TGTGCCAGCTCCCTATCGTCGGCTAATGAAAAACTGTTTTTT	CASSLSSANEKLFF
TRBV1	NA	NA	TRBJ2-2	TGCACCAGCAGTGACAGCGCTAGCGGGAGTTTTACCGGGGAGCTGTTTTTT	CTSSDSASGSFTGELFF
TRBV5-6	NA	TRBD2	TRBJ2-1	TGTGCCAGCACCTCCGAGGGACTAGCGATTTACAATGAGCAGTTCTTC	CASTSEGLAIYNEQFF
TRBV7-2	NA	TRBD1	TRBJ1-3	TGTGCCAGCAGCACTACAGGGGGCAGCTCTGGAAACACCATATATTTT	CASSTTGGSSGNTIYF
TRBV7-9	NA	TRBD1	TRBJ1-4	TGTGCCAGCAGCTTATATCTTGGAACAGGGGGACACGAACTGTTTTTT	CASSLYLGTGGHELFF
TRBV19	NA	TRBD1	TRBJ1-2	TGTGCCAGTACCCTTATTCTTAACAGGGGGATGAACTATGGCTACACCTTC	CASTLILNRGMNYGYTF
TRBV7-2	NA	NA	TRBJ1-2	TGTGCCAGCAGCTTAGTTTATGATGGCTACACCTTC	CASSLVYDGYTF
TRBV28	NA	TRBD1	TRBJ2-1	TGTGCCAGCAGTTCGCAGACAGGGGTCTACAATGAGCAGTTCTTC	CASSSQTGVYNEQFF
TRBV19	few	NA	TRBJ2-3	TGTGCCAGTAGTATAGGTAGCGGCACAGATACGCAGTATTTT	CASSIGSGTDTQYF
TRBV15	NA	TRBD1	TRBJ2-3	TGTGCCACCAGCAGTCGGACAGGGCGCACAGATACGCAGTATTTT	CATSSRTGRTDTQYF
TRBV5-4	NA	NA	TRBJ1-2	TGTGCCAGCAGCTTGGGCTATGGAGGTTCAAGAGGCTACACCTTC	CASSLGYGGSRGYTF
TRBV7-9	NA	TRBD1	TRBJ1-1	TGTGCCAGCAGCTTAGGGAAACAGGGGACGAACGCTGAAGCTTTCTTT	CASSLGKQGTNAEAFF
TRBV2	NA	NA	TRBJ2-4	TGTGCCAGCAGTGACAGACTAGCCAAAAACATTCAGTACTTC	CASSDRLAKNIQYF
TRBV5-1	NA	TRBD1	TRBJ1-1	TGCGCCAGCAACCGACAGGGGACCACTGAAGCTTTCTTT	CASNRQGTTEAFF
TRBV7-2	few	NA	TRBJ1-6	TGTGCCAGCAGCTTCGGACTTATGGATTCACCCCTCCACTTT	CASSFGLMDSPLHF
TRBV27	NA	NA	TRBJ1-2	TGTGCCAGCAGTTTTAGACAAAACTATGGCTACACCTTC	CASSFRQNYGYTF
TRBV7-6	NA	TRBD2	TRBJ2-3	TGTGCCAGCAGCTTATCCGCTAGCGGGGTAGGGAGCACAGATACGCAGTATTTT	CASSLSASGVGSTDTQYF
TRBV28	NA	NA	TRBJ1-3	TGTGCCAGCAGTTTAACGTTCGGGGAATTTACTGGAAACACCATATATTTT	CASSLTFGEFTGNTIYF
TRBV30	NA	TRBD2	TRBJ2-3	TGTGCCTGTCAGCCCGGCACTAGCGGGGGGGCGAATACGCAGTATTTT	CACQPGTSGGANTQYF
TRBV5-8	NA	TRBD1	TRBJ2-7	TGTGCCAGCAGCCCCGGAACAGGGGGCTCCTACGAGCAGTACTTC	CASSPGTGGSYEQYF
TRBV5-6	NA	TRBD1	TRBJ1-1	TGTGCCAGCAGCATTCCGGGACAGATGAACACTGAAGCTTTCTTT	CASSIPGQMNTEAFF
TRBV6-1	NA	NA	TRBJ2-7	TGTGCCAGCAGTGCCGGGACGCGCGGGAACGAGCAGTACTTC	CASSAGTRGNEQYF
TRBV29-1	NA	NA	TRBJ2-1	TGCAGCCCCGAGAGGGGGAATGAGCAGTTCTTC	CSPERGNEQFF
TRBV27	NA	TRBD2	TRBJ2-2	TGTGCCAGCTCCGGGGGAACTAGCGGGAGTACGGACACCGGGGAGCTGTTTTTT	CASSGGTSGSTDTGELFF
TRBV5-8	NA	NA	TRBJ1-4	TGTGCCAGCAGCTTAGACCTAAACATTCAGGGAGGAAAACTGTTTTTT	CASSLDLNIQGGKLFF
TRBV28	NA	NA	TRBJ1-2	TGTGCCAGCAGTTTGTTTTCCGGTGGCTACACCTTC	CASSLFSGGYTF
TRBV5-1	NA	TRBD1	TRBJ2-3	TGCGCCAGCAGCGACGAGGGACAGGGAATAGATACGCAGTATTTT	CASSDEGQGIDTQYF
TRBV7-2	NA	NA	TRBJ2-3	TGTGCCAGCAGCTTAGCCTCGACTCCTAGCACAGATACGCAGTATTTT	CASSLASTPSTDTQYF
TRBV6-5	NA	TRBD1	TRBJ2-7	TGTGCCAGCAGCCCCAGGACAGGGACCTACGAGCAGTACTTC	CASSPRTGTYEQYF
TRBV19	NA	TRBD1	TRBJ1-2	TGTGCCAGTAGAGAAGGACCCGGCGGGACAGGGGGCGGTGGCTACACCTTC	CASREGPGGTGGGGYTF
TRBV4-1	NA	TRBD1	TRBJ2-1	TGCGCCAGCAGCCAACCCCGGGACAGAGCCAATGAGCAGTTCTTC	CASSQPRDRANEQFF
TRBV5-8	NA	NA	TRBJ1-1	TGTGCCAGCAGCCCGGACTCTGCTGAAGCTTTCTTT	CASSPDSAEAFF
TRBV2	NA	TRBD2	TRBJ2-1	TGTGCCAGGGGGGGACTAGCGGGGTACAATGAGCAGTTCTTC	CARGGLAGYNEQFF
TRBV27	NA	TRBD2	TRBJ2-7	TGTGCCAGCAGTTTCTCTTCTAGCGGGCTCTACGAGCAGTACTTC	CASSFSSSGLYEQYF
TRBV28	NA	NA	TRBJ2-7	TGTGCCAGCAGCCTGGGCGCCTTACGGGGAGCCGCCTACGAGCAGTACTTC	CASSLGALRGAAYEQYF
TRBV6-5	once	NA	TRBJ2-2	TGTGCCAGCAGTTACTCGAACGGGGATTACACCGGGGAGCTGTTTTTT	CASSYSNGDYTGELFF
TRBV7-8	NA	NA	TRBJ2-2	TGTGCCAGCAGCTTAGCGGGGGGAATGACGCACACCGGGGAGCTGTTTTTT	CASSLAGGMTHTGELFF
TRBV5-1	NA	NA	TRBJ2-7	TGCGCCAGCAGCTTGGATGCGACTACCGTGGGGCAGTACTTC	CASSLDATTVGQYF
TRBV29-1	few	TRBD2	TRBJ2-7	TGCAGCGTTGTCTTTTCCGGGACTAGCACCTACGAGCAGTACTTC	CSVVFSGTSTYEQYF
TRBV7-2	NA	NA	TRBJ1-2	TGTGCCAGCAGCTTAGACGGTAACTATGGCTACACCTTC	CASSLDGNYGYTF
TRBV5-6	NA	TRBD2	TRBJ2-5	TGTGCCAGCAGCTTGGCCGGGGCGGGAGGAGTGGAGACCCAGTACTTC	CASSLAGAGGVETQYF
TRBV29-1	NA	NA	TRBJ1-1	TGCAGCGTTGAAGGCCAGGGAAGCACTGAAGCTTTCTTT	CSVEGQGSTEAFF
TRBV10-3	NA	TRBD1	TRBJ1-1	TGTGCCATCAGCCACCCCCTGACAGGGGCTGAAGCTTTCTTT	CAISHPLTGAEAFF
TRBV6-5	NA	NA	TRBJ2-1	TGTGCCAGCAGTTACCCTACGGGTAATGAGCAGTTCTTC	CASSYPTGNEQFF
TRBV7-9	NA	NA	TRBJ1-6	TGTGCCAGCAGCTTGAGCTCACCCCTCCACTTT	CASSLSSPLHF
TRBV9	NA	TRBD2	TRBJ2-1	TGTGCCAGCAGCGCCGGACTAGCGGGAAGCTCCTACAATGAGCAGTTCTTC	CASSAGLAGSSYNEQFF
TRBV5-1	few	NA	TRBJ2-2	TGCGCCAGCAGCTCTCACGGCGGGGACACCGGGGAGCTGTTTTTT	CASSSHGGDTGELFF
TRBV19	NA	NA	TRBJ2-1	TGTGCCAGTAGTATAGGTGGACTCGCCGTTGAGCAGTTCTTC	CASSIGGLAVEQFF
TRBV7-8	once	TRBD1	TRBJ2-5	TGTGCCAGCAGCTTTGCCGGGACAGGGATTCAAGAGACCCAGTACTTC	CASSFAGTGIQETQYF
TRBV10-3	few	TRBD1	TRBJ2-7	TGTGCCATCAGTGATATCCGGGACAGGGCGAGAGAGCAGTACTTC	CAISDIRDRAREQYF
TRBV2	NA	NA	TRBJ2-2	TGTGCCAGCAGTGGATTCCTCCTAACACAGGGTCGGGGCACCGGGGAGCTGTTTTTT	CASSGFLLTQGRGTGELFF
TRBV28	NA	NA	TRBJ2-3	TGTGCCAGCAGTACATCAGGGGCTCGGGGCACAGATACGCAGTATTTT	CASSTSGARGTDTQYF